Here is one T cell receptor (beta chain) with its context. The sample comes from a study of long-term antiretroviral therapy in people with HIV. Researchers report immunoSEQ v3.0 was run at survey level. Profiling relied on immunoSEQ multiplex PCR, and the TCRdb table lists in-frame clones only, not all of them. The sample has some 30,000 clones; 95% to 98% are singletons. Trimming removed 1 base at V and 7 bases at J, with 8 bases between. Per the germline V gene, CDR1 is SGHTA and CDR2 is FQGNSA. There are 12 residues in the CDR3. This chain uses TRBV7-2 with TRBJ2-7; tentative D call: TRBD2 (5 bases). The sequence derives from a man aged 25-45 years with HIV. The sample in question was unsorted PBMCs, obtained 7.6 years after starting antiretroviral therapy. The CDR3 nucleotides are TGTGCCAGCAGCTTAGACTGGACTGAGCAGTACTTC. It specifies CASSLDWTEQYF.